This TCR beta chain was recorded in a study of blood T cell repertoires in COVID-19. Study-wide background: Samples taken during acute and convalescent COVID-19 were collected in the United States, Italy and Spain. Sample material is recorded as cDNA or gDNA derived from T cells, B-cell-depleted T cells, or PBMCs.

V was clipped by 6 bases and J by 4 bases; unmatched bases: 7. Germline V lookup: CDR1 SGHTS, CDR2 YDEGEE. This CDR3 is built from 15 residues. TCRdb keeps only in-frame clones here, not all; method: immunoSEQ multiplex PCR. The profile shows about 220,000 clones, 86% of them singletons. Participants came from 24 US areas, aged roughly 18 to 89 years. Assignments of participants to cohorts depended upon their own reported clinical history. Sequenced material: PBMCs or T cells enriched from blood (not recorded which). V and J are TRBV5-8 and TRBJ1-6; 7 bases fit TRBD1. The source is a woman aged 40 to 50 with acute COVID-19. CDR3 protein: CASMSDRDYNSPLHF. The CDR3 coding sequence is TGTGCCAGCATGTCCGACAGGGATTATAATTCACCCCTCCACTTT.